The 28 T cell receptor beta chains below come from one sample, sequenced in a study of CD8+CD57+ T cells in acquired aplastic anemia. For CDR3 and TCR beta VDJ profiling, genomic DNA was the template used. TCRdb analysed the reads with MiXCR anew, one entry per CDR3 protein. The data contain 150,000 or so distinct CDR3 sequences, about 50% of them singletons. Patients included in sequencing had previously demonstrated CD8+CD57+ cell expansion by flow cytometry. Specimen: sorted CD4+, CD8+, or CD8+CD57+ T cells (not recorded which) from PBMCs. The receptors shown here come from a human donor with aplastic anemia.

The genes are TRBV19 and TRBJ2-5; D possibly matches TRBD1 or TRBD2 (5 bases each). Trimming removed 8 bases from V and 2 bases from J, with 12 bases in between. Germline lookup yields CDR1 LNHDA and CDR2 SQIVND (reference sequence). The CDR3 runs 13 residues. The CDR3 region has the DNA TGTGCCAGTGGGGGAGCAGAGCAAGAGACCCAGTACTTC. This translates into CASGGAEQETQYF.

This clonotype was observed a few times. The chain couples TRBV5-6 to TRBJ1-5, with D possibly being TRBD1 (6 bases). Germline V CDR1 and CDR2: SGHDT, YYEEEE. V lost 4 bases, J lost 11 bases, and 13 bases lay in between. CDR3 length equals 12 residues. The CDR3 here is CASSRGTGSQHF. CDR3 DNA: TGTGCCAGCAGCCGAGGAACAGGGTCCCAGCATTTT.

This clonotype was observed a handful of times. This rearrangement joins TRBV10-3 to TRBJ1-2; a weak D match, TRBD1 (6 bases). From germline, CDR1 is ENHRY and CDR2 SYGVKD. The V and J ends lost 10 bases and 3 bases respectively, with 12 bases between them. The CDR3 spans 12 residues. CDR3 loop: CANQGTDYGYTF. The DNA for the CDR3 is TGTGCCAACCAGGGGACGGACTATGGCTACACCTTC.

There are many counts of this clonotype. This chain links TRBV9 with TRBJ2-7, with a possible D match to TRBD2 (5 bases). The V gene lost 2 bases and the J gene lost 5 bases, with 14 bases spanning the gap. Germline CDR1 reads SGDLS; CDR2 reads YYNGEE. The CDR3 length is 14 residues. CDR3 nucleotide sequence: TGTGCCAGCAGCGTTGGACTGGGGTCCGACGAGCAGTACTTC. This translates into CASSVGLGSDEQYF.

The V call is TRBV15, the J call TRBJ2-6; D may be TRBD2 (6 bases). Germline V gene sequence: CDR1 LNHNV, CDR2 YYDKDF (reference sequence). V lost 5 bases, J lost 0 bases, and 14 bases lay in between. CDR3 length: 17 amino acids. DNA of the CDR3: TGTGCCACCAGCGGCGGGGTAGATACCTCTGGGGCCAACGTCCTGACTTTC. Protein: CATSGGVDTSGANVLTF. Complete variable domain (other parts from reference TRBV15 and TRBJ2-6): DAMVIQNPRYQVTQFGKPVTLSCSQTLNHNVMYWYQQKSSQAPKLLFHYYDKDFNNEADTPDNFQSRRPNTSFCFLDIRSPGLGDTAMYLCATSGGVDTSGANVLTFGAGSRLTVL.

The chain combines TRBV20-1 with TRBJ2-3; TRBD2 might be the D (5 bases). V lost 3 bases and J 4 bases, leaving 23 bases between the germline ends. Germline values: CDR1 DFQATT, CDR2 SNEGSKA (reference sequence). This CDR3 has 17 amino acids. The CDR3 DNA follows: TGCAGTGCTAGTTCCACCACGACTACCCTCAACCCAGATACGCAGTATTTT. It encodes CSASSTTTTLNPDTQYF.

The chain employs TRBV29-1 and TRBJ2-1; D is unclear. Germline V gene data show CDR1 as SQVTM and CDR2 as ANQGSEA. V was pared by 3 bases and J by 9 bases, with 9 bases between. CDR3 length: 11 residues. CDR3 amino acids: CSVDFSGEQFF. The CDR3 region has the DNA TGCAGCGTTGACTTCTCGGGTGAGCAGTTCTTC.

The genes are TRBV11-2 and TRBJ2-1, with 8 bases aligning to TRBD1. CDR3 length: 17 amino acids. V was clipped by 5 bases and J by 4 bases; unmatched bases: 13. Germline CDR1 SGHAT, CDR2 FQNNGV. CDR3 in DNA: TGTGCCAGCAGCCGTCCCTACGACAGGGGTGAATACAATGAGCAGTTCTTC. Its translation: CASSRPYDRGEYNEQFF.

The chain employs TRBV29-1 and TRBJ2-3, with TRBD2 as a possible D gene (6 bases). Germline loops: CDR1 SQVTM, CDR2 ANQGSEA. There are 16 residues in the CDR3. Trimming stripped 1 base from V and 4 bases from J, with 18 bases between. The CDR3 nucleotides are TGCAGCGTTGAAGGTGCGGGAAATCCGGGCCCAGATACGCAGTATTTT. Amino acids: CSVEGAGNPGPDTQYF.

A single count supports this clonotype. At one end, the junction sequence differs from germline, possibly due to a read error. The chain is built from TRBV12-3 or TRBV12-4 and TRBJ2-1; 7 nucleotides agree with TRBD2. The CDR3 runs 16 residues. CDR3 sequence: CASIMLREIPRNEQIF. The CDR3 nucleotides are TGTGCCAGCATCATGCTGCGGGAGATCCCAAGGAATGAGCAGATCTTC.

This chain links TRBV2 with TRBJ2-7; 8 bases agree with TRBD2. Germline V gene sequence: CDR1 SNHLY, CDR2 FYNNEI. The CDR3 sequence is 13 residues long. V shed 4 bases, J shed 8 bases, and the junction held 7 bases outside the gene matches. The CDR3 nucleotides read TGTGCCAGCAGTGCCCAGCGGGGGAGTCAGCAGTACTTC. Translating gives CASSAQRGSQQYF.

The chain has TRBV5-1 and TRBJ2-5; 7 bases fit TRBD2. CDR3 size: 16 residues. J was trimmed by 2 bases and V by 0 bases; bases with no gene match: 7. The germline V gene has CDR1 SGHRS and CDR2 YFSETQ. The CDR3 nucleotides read TGCGCCAGCAGCTTGGTCCCCCTAGCGGTGCAAGAGACCCAGTACTTC. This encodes CASSLVPLAVQETQYF.

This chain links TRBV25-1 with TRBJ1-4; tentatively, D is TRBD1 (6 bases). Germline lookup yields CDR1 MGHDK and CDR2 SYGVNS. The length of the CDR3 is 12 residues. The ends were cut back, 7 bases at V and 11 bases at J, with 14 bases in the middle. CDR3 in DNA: TGTGCCAGCACGAGGGGGGGTCGGAAACTGTTTTTT. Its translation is CASTRGGRKLFF.

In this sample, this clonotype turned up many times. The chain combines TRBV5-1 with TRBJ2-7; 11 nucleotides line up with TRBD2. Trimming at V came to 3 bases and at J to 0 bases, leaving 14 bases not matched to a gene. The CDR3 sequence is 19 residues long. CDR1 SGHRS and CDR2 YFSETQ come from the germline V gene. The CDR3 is CASSSPGLAAHPSSYEQYF. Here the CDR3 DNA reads TGCGCCAGCAGCTCCCCGGGACTAGCGGCGCATCCCTCCTCCTACGAGCAGTACTTC. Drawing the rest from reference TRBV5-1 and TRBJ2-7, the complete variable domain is KAGVTQTPRYLIKTRGQQVTLSCSPISGHRSVSWYQQTPGQGLQFLFEYFSETQRNKGNFPGRFSGRQFSNSRSEMNVSTLELGDSALYLCASSSPGLAAHPSSYEQYFGPGTRLTVT.

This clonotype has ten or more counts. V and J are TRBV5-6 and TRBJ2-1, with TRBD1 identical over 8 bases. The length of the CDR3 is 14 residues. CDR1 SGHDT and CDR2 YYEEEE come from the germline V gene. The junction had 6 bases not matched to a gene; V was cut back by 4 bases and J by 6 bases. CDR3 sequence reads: CASSTWTGSNEQFF. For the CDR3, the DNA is TGTGCCAGCAGCACATGGACAGGGAGCAATGAGCAGTTCTTC.

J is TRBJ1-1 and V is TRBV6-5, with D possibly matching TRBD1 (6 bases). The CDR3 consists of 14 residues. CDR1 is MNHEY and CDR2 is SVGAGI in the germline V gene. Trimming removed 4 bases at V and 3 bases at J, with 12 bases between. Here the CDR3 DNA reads TGTGCCAGCAGTTTAGGGGGGGGGGACACTGAAGCTTTCTTT. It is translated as CASSLGGGDTEAFF.

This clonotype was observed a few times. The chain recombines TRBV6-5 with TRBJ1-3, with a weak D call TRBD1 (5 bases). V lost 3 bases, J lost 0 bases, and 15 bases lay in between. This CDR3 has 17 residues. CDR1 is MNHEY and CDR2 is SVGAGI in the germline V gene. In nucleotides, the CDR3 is TGTGCCAGCAGTTATACAACAGGTGAATTCTCTGGAAACACCATATATTTT. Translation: CASSYTTGEFSGNTIYF.

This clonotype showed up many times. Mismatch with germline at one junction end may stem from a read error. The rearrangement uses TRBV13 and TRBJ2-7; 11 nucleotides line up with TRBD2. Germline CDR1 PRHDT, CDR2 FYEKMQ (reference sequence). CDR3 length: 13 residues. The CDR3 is CASSLAGGYEQYF. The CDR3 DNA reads TGCGCCAGCAGCCTAGCGGGAGGCTACGAGCAGTACTTC.

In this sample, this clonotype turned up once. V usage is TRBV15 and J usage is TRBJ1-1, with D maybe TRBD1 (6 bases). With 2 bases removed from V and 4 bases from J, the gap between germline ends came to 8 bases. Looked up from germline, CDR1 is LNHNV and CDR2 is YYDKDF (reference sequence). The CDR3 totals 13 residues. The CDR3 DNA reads TGTGCCACCAGCAGAAGCAGGGGCACTGAAGCTTTCTTT. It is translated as CATSRSRGTEAFF. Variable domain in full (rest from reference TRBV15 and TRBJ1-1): DAMVIQNPRYQVTQFGKPVTLSCSQTLNHNVMYWYQQKSSQAPKLLFHYYDKDFNNEADTPDNFQSRRPNTSFCFLDIRSPGLGDTAMYLCATSRSRGTEAFFGQGTRLTVV.

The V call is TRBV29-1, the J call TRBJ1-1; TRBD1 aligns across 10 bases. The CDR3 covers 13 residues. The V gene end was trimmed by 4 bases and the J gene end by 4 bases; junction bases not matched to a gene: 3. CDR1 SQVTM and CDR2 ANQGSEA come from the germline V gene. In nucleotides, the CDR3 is TGCAGCGTTGTTGGACAGGGGGGCACTGAAGCTTTCTTT. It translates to CSVVGQGGTEAFF. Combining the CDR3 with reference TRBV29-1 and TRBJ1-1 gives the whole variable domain SAVISQKPSRDICQRGTSLTIQCQVDSQVTMMFWYRQQPGQSLTLIATANQGSEATYESGFVIDKFPISRPNLTFSTLTVSNMSPEDSSIYLCSVVGQGGTEAFFGQGTRLTVV.

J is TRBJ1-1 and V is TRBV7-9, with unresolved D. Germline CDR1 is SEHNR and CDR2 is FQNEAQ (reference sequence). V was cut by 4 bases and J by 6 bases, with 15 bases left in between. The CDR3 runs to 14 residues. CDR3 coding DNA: TGTGCCAGCAGCTCAGAGGGCGGGCGGGCTGAAGCTTTCTTT. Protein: CASSSEGGRAEAFF.

For the CDR3, the DNA is TGTGCCAGCAGCGCATCCACAGGGGATGAAGCTTTCTTT. The encoded protein is CASSASTGDEAFF. The chain uses TRBV11-2 and TRBJ1-1; 7 bases fit TRBD1. V lost 5 bases and J lost 7; bases outside the gene matches: 7. CDR1 SGHAT and CDR2 FQNNGV come from the germline V gene. This CDR3 has 13 residues.

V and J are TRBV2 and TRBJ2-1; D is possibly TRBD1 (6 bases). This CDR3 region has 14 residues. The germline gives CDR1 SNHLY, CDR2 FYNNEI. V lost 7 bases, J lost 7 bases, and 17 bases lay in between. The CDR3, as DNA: TGTGCCAGCATTGACCCCAGACAGGCGAATGAGCAGTTCTTC. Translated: CASIDPRQANEQFF.

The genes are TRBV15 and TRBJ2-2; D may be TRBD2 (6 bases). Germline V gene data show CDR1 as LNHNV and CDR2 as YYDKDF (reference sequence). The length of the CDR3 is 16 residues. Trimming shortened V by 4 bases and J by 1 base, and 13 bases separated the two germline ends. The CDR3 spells CATSTTGTWNTGELFF. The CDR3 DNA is TGTGCCACCAGCACTACCGGGACTTGGAACACCGGGGAGCTGTTTTTT.

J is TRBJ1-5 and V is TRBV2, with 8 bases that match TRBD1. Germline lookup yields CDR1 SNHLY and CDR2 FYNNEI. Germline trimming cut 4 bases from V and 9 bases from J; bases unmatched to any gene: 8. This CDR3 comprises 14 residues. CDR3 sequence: CASSAGQGGGPQHF. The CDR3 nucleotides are TGTGCCAGCAGTGCTGGACAGGGAGGAGGGCCCCAGCATTTT.

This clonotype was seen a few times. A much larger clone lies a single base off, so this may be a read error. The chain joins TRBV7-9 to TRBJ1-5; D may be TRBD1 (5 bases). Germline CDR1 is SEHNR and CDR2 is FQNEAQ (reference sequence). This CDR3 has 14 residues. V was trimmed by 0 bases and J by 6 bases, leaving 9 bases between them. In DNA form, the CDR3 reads TGTGCCAGCAGCTTAGCTCAGGGCAGTCAGCCCCAGCATTTT. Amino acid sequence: CASSLAQGSQPQHF.

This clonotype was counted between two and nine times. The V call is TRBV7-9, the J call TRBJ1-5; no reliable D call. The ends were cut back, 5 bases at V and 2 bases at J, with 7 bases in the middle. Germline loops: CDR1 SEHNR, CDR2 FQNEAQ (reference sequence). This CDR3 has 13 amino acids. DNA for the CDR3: TGTGCCAGCAGCCCGACCGGCAATCAGCCCCAGCATTTT. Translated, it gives CASSPTGNQPQHF.

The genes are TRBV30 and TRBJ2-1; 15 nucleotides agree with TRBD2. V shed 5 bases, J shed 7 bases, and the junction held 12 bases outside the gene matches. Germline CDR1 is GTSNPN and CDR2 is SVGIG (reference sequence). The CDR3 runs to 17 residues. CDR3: CAWEPQLGTSGRNEQFF. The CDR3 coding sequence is TGTGCCTGGGAGCCTCAACTTGGGACTAGCGGGAGGAATGAGCAGTTCTTC.